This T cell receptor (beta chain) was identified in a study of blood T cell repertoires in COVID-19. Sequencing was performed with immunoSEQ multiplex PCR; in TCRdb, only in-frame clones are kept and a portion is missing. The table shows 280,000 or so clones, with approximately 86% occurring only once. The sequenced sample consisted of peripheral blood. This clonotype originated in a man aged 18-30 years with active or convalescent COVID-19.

The CDR3 protein is CASSQDSGQGAYGYTF. The CDR3 nucleotides read TGTGCCAGCAGCCAAGATTCGGGACAGGGGGCATATGGCTACACCTTC. The V and J genes are TRBV3-1 (or the pseudogene TRBV3-2) and TRBJ1-2; 12 positions match TRBD1. Germline V gene sequence: CDR1 LGHDT, CDR2 YNNKEL (reference sequence). The trim removed 0 bases at V and 5 bases at J, leaving 4 bases unmatched. The CDR3 extends over 16 amino acids.